Following are 6 T cell receptor beta chains from one sample sequenced in a study of blood T cell repertoires in COVID-19 (TCRdb year 2020). The library was generated by the immunoSEQ multiplex PCR assay. This is the immuneACCESS table as TCRdb keeps it, with only in-frame sequences that have V and J called. A part of the clones is gone; compared with another copy, unresolved V genes explain less than half, and the rest is unexplained. The sample table contains 300,000 to 350,000 clones; only one count was recorded for over 70% of them. The ten largest clones capture around 3% of the sample. The sequencing sample was made of peripheral blood. These receptor sequences come from a young man with active or convalescent COVID-19.

The genes are TRBV18 and TRBJ1-5, with 9 nucleotides matching TRBD1. Germline V gives CDR1 KGHSH, CDR2 LQKENI. CDR3 size: 15 residues. J gave up 5 bases and V 3 bases, and 5 bases lay outside the gene matches. The CDR3 DNA reads as TGTGCCAGCTCACCCCGGACAGGGGAGCATCAGCCCCAGCATTTT. Translating it yields CASSPRTGEHQPQHF.

The chain employs TRBV7-8 and TRBJ1-2; possible D gene TRBD1, 6 bases. The CDR3 covers 14 residues. CDR1 is SGHVS and CDR2 is FQNEAQ in the germline V gene. The V end was cut by 1 base, the J end by 5 bases, with 11 bases between. Here the CDR3 DNA reads TGTGCCAGCAGCTTAGTCCGGACAGAATATGGCTACACCTTC. Translating gives CASSLVRTEYGYTF.

V is TRBV29-1 and J is TRBJ1-2, with 10 bases fitting TRBD1. The germline CDR1 and CDR2 sequences are SQVTM and ANQGSEA. CDR3 length: 14 residues. After removal of 6 bases from V and 2 bases from J, the junction contained 6 bases not matched to a gene. The CDR3 DNA reads TGCAGCGTAGGCCGGGACAGGGGCAACTATGGCTACACCTTC. Protein: CSVGRDRGNYGYTF.

The genes are TRBV9 and TRBJ1-2; possible D gene TRBD1, 6 bases. The CDR3 is made up of 11 amino acids. Germline loops: CDR1 SGDLS, CDR2 YYNGEE. V lost 7 bases and J lost 2, with 6 bases in between. In nucleotides, the CDR3 is TGTGCCAGCGGGACAAACTATGGCTACACCTTC. This codes for CASGTNYGYTF.

The chain couples TRBV12-5 to TRBJ1-2; 10 positions match TRBD1. With 5 bases clipped from V and 8 bases from J, the junction kept 8 bases outside the gene matches. The CDR3 covers 14 residues. The germline gives CDR1 LGHNT, CDR2 FRNRAP. This CDR3 reads CASGILDRGRGYTF. The CDR3 region has the DNA TGTGCTAGTGGTATCCTCGACAGGGGGCGAGGCTACACCTTC.

The genes are TRBV9 and TRBJ2-2, with 9 bases that match TRBD1. V was pared by 2 bases and J by 5 bases, with 7 bases of the junction left unmatched. The CDR3 length is 16 residues. CDR1 and CDR2 from the germline V gene are SGDLS and YYNGEE. The DNA of the CDR3 is TGTGCCAGCAGCGTTGACAGGGGGTCCGGGACCGGGGAGCTGTTTTTT. It translates to CASSVDRGSGTGELFF. Complete variable domain (other parts from reference TRBV9 and TRBJ2-2): DSGVTQTPKHLITATGQRVTLRCSPRSGDLSVYWYQQSLDQGLQFLIQYYNGEERAKGNILERFSAQQFPDLHSELNLSSLELGDSALYFCASSVDRGSGTGELFFGEGSRLTVL.